These T cell receptor beta chains were read from a single sample in a study of PD-1 blockade in classical Hodgkin lymphoma. TCRdb keeps only in-frame clones here, not all; method: immunoSEQ multiplex PCR. The sample has about 64,000 clones, 90% to 95% seen once. Sample: peripheral blood mononuclear cells (PBMCs), taken before the fourth cycle of nivolumab. These receptors all come from a human donor with classical Hodgkin lymphoma. Each CDR3 is given without its conserved first and last residue. Expanded clones are given a class, and other clones once, few, many or no size at all.

v_gene: TRBV7-9
j_gene: TRBJ2-2
abundance: NA
CDR3aa: ASSSQAGAGTGELF

v_gene: TRBV7-2
j_gene: TRBJ2-6
abundance: NA
CDR3aa: ASSLGGSSGANVLT

v_gene: TRBV4-1
j_gene: TRBJ2-7
abundance: NA
CDR3aa: ASSQDFRTGEQY

v_gene: TRBV5-6
j_gene: TRBJ2-5
abundance: NA
CDR3aa: ASSSSGTGPQETQY

v_gene: TRBV5-1
j_gene: TRBJ2-7
abundance: few
CDR3aa: ASSPDFYEQY

v_gene: TRBV11-2
j_gene: TRBJ1-3
abundance: NA
CDR3aa: ASSRGPTSGNTIY

v_gene: TRBV19
j_gene: TRBJ1-1
abundance: NA
CDR3aa: ASAGTEAF

v_gene: TRBV10-1
j_gene: TRBJ1-2
abundance: NA
CDR3aa: ASSESGTDYGYT

v_gene: TRBV5-1
j_gene: TRBJ2-5
abundance: NA
CDR3aa: ASSLDRLETQY

v_gene: TRBV4-1
j_gene: TRBJ2-1
abundance: NA
CDR3aa: ASSQERGGYNEQF

v_gene: TRBV18
j_gene: TRBJ1-2
abundance: NA
CDR3aa: ASSTNYGYT

v_gene: TRBV20-1
j_gene: TRBJ2-3
abundance: NA
CDR3aa: SAWTDTQY

v_gene: TRBV5-1
j_gene: TRBJ1-2
abundance: NA
CDR3aa: ASSLEAGEWYGYT

v_gene: TRBV19
j_gene: TRBJ1-3
abundance: NA
CDR3aa: ASSSRGTSGNTIY